This T cell receptor (beta chain) was captured in a study of Graves' ophthalmopathy and Graves' hyperthyroidism. In this sample, this clonotype turned up many times. Germline V lookup: CDR1 DFQATT, CDR2 SNEGSKA (reference sequence). The CDR3 extends over 11 amino acids. V lost 3 bases, J lost 6 bases, and 9 bases lay in between. The TCR beta CDR3 regions underwent amplification from RNA transcripts. First-round RT-PCR used HTBI primers; second-round multiplex PCR followed. From the multiplex PCR reads, TCRdb called clonotypes with MiXCR, one entry per CDR3 protein. The sample records a few hundred thousand distinct CDR3 sequences, approximately 35% being singletons. Patients were excluded if they had other autoimmune diseases or uncontrolled infections, and likewise if pregnancy or lactation applied.

Material for sequencing was peripheral blood or thyroid tissue (not recorded which). The TCR sequence derives from an adult man with Graves' hyperthyroidism. The chain is built from TRBV20-1 and TRBJ2-7; D is unclear. The CDR3 protein is CSARVGIEQYF. CDR3 bases: TGCAGTGCTAGGGTTGGTATCGAGCAGTACTTC.